These T cell receptor beta chains were read from a single sample in a study of neurological immune-mediated disorders. Each CDR3 protein gets one entry after TCRdb re-called the 5' RACE reads with MiXCR. The data show tens of thousands of distinct CDR3 sequences, with 11% to 15% seen just once and 6.5% to 8% held by the top ten. Sequences were obtained from PBMCs. Receptor source: a woman between 45 and 60 years old in good health. The CDR3 runs from the conserved cysteine through the conserved F or W.

j_call: TRBJ1-1
v_call: TRBV20-1
cdr3_aa: CSDNRGSYGEAFF

j_call: TRBJ1-1
v_call: TRBV5-1
cdr3_aa: CASSLDRMNTEAFF

j_call: TRBJ2-3
v_call: TRBV15
cdr3_aa: CATSRDVTSGGTDTQYF

j_call: TRBJ2-7
v_call: TRBV10-3
cdr3_aa: CAISVGQGVDEQYF

j_call: TRBJ2-7
v_call: TRBV10-3
cdr3_aa: CAIGTGGSRSSYEQYF

j_call: TRBJ2-2
v_call: TRBV12-3/TRBV12-4
cdr3_aa: CASSLRGTSGGLNTGELFF

j_call: TRBJ2-1
v_call: TRBV25-1
cdr3_aa: CASSGPGRNSYNEQFF

j_call: TRBJ2-5
v_call: TRBV5-1
cdr3_aa: CASTDSQETQYF

j_call: TRBJ2-4
v_call: TRBV5-6
cdr3_aa: CASSFRGFQYF

j_call: TRBJ2-1
v_call: TRBV20-1
cdr3_aa: CSARAATGTAFNEQFF

j_call: TRBJ2-7
v_call: TRBV5-1
cdr3_aa: CASSLRDRRPGTSDYQGISYEQYF

j_call: TRBJ2-1
v_call: TRBV28
cdr3_aa: CASSLGKQGVFF

j_call: TRBJ2-4
v_call: TRBV20-1
cdr3_aa: CSARRVSGNKNIQYF

j_call: TRBJ2-5
v_call: TRBV10-3
cdr3_aa: CAISESGQDQETQYF

j_call: TRBJ2-2
v_call: TRBV20-1
cdr3_aa: CSAIAVGGTGELFF

j_call: TRBJ1-1
v_call: TRBV25-1
cdr3_aa: CASSEPGGNTEAFF

j_call: TRBJ1-6
v_call: TRBV3-1
cdr3_aa: CASSVQINSPLHF

j_call: TRBJ2-5
v_call: TRBV30
cdr3_aa: CAWTGSAQETQYF

j_call: TRBJ2-3
v_call: TRBV24-1
cdr3_aa: CATSDLGRSTDTQYF

j_call: TRBJ2-1
v_call: TRBV20-1
cdr3_aa: CSAGYNEQFF

j_call: TRBJ1-2
v_call: TRBV15
cdr3_aa: CATSREQGLGYTF

j_call: TRBJ2-7
v_call: TRBV7-2
cdr3_aa: CASSLSYEQYF

j_call: TRBJ1-2
v_call: TRBV9
cdr3_aa: CASSVGAGTYGYTF

j_call: TRBJ2-5
v_call: TRBV5-1
cdr3_aa: CASSLASGQETQYF

j_call: TRBJ2-1
v_call: TRBV11-2
cdr3_aa: CASSSGGPGYYNEQFF

j_call: TRBJ1-1
v_call: TRBV12-3/TRBV12-4
cdr3_aa: CASGSGGGGLGAFF

j_call: TRBJ2-1
v_call: TRBV12-3/TRBV12-4
cdr3_aa: CASSFDPLVPGRPPEQFF

j_call: TRBJ2-5
v_call: TRBV5-1
cdr3_aa: CASSLAGGGGETQYF

j_call: TRBJ1-2
v_call: TRBV5-1
cdr3_aa: CASSRDRGRNYGYTF